Below, 29 T cell receptor beta chains from the same sample are listed, as sequenced in a study of OX40 agonist ivuxolimab in advanced cancers. Clones were sequenced by immunoSEQ multiplex PCR, and TCRdb holds only the in-frame ones, with some missing. The profile shows some 90,000 clones, over 75% of them singletons. The input for sequencing was CD4+ or CD8+ T cells sorted from blood, taken in a trial of the OX40 agonist ivuxolimab. These receptor sequences come from an adult with an advanced solid tumor such as melanoma, head and neck, liver or kidney cancer.

This clone was found once. The genes are TRBV19 and TRBJ2-3; D is uncertain. The CDR3 loop spans 15 amino acids. V dropped 5 bases and J dropped 0 bases, with 12 bases sitting between them. The germline V gene encodes CDR1 LNHDA and CDR2 SQIVND (reference sequence). The CDR3: CASSPHLPSTDTQYF. The CDR3 DNA is TGTGCCAGTAGTCCCCATTTGCCCAGCACAGATACGCAGTATTTT.

The rearrangement links TRBV5-4 to TRBJ1-1; D uncertain. V lost 5 bases and J lost 1, with 9 bases in between. Germline V lookup: CDR1 SGHNT, CDR2 YYREEE (reference sequence). This CDR3 is built from 13 residues. The DNA of the CDR3 is TGTGCCAGCAGATATGAGCGGAACACTGAAGCTTTCTTT. Its translation: CASRYERNTEAFF.

The rearrangement joins TRBV2 to TRBJ1-4; weak D call: TRBD1 (5 bases). CDR1 and CDR2 (germline): SNHLY, FYNNEI. Trimming took off 7 bases at V and 3 bases at J, with 18 bases between the two ends. The CDR3 contains 16 residues. In DNA, the CDR3 is TGTGCCAGCAATACGGGGGGGGTGTTCGCTAATGAAAAACTGTTTTTT. This encodes CASNTGGVFANEKLFF.

V is TRBV6-1 and J is TRBJ2-7, with 7 bases identical to TRBD1. Trimming cost V 3 bases and J 2 bases; bases outside gene matches: 7. CDR1 and CDR2 (germline): MNHNS, SASEGT. This CDR3 has 15 amino acids. CDR3 nucleotide sequence: TGTGCCAGCAGTGAGGGGACAGCCTTCACCTACGAGCAGTACTTC. Its protein is CASSEGTAFTYEQYF.

The chain has TRBV2 and TRBJ1-5; a weak D match, TRBD1 (5 bases). V dropped 6 bases and J dropped 6 bases, with 18 bases sitting between them. From germline, CDR1 is SNHLY and CDR2 FYNNEI. The CDR3 spans 15 residues. In nucleotides, the CDR3 is TGTGCCAGCAGGGACGCGAGGGGCGGGAGTCAGCCCCAGCATTTT. Translated: CASRDARGGSQPQHF.

The chain employs TRBV5-6 and TRBJ1-5; a weak D match, TRBD1 (6 bases). Between the trimmed V and J ends, which lost 0 bases and 5 bases, there was a span of 15 bases. Germline assignment: CDR1 SGHDT and CDR2 YYEEEE. The CDR3 sequence is 16 residues long. The CDR3, as DNA: TGTGCCAGCAGCTTGGGTTTTGGACAGACGGATCAGCCCCAGCATTTT. This gives the protein CASSLGFGQTDQPQHF.

This sequence joins TRBV14 and TRBJ2-2; the D is unclear. V was trimmed by 0 bases and J by 1 base, leaving 6 bases between them. CDR3 length: 15 residues. CDR1 and CDR2 from the germline V gene are SGHDN and FVKESK. CDR3 sequence (DNA): TGTGCCAGCAGCCAAGATATGGGGAACACCGGGGAGCTGTTTTTT. This translates into CASSQDMGNTGELFF.

CDR3 region: CASSLDAGYTF. The DNA for the CDR3 is TGTGCCAGCAGCTTGGACGCTGGCTACACCTTC. The V gene is TRBV5-4, the J gene TRBJ1-2, with D hard to call. The CDR3 spans 11 residues. CDR1 and CDR2 from the germline V gene are SGHNT and YYREEE (reference sequence). V lost 0 bases to trimming and J lost 7 bases, with 4 bases between them.

The chain couples TRBV14 to TRBJ1-1; weak D call: TRBD1 (5 bases). Trimming shortened V by 0 bases and J by 0 bases, and 14 bases separated the two germline ends. The CDR3 length is 17 residues. The germline CDR1 and CDR2 sequences are SGHDN and FVKESK. CDR3 nucleotides: TGTGCCAGCAGCCAAGACGTCGGGCTGGGGGTGAACACTGAAGCTTTCTTT. This translates into CASSQDVGLGVNTEAFF.

Comments on this clone: Distinct nucleotide sequences in the sample also encode this CDR3. V gene TRBV5-1 combines with J gene TRBJ2-3; no firm D call. There are 13 residues in the CDR3. Germline values: CDR1 SGHRS, CDR2 YFSETQ. V lost 0 bases, J lost 6 bases, and 8 bases lay in between. CDR3 residues: CASSLGAGDTQYF. For the CDR3, the DNA is TGCGCCAGCAGCTTGGGAGCTGGGGATACGCAGTATTTT.

The J gene is TRBJ1-5, the V gene TRBV6-6; tentatively, D is TRBD1 (6 bases). CDR1 and CDR2 (germline): MNHNY, SVGAGI (reference sequence). The CDR3 contains 15 residues. V shed 1 base and J shed 5 bases, with 12 bases lying between them. The CDR3 here is CASSYFTGRHQPQHF. The CDR3 DNA sequence: TGTGCCAGCAGTTACTTTACAGGGAGGCATCAGCCCCAGCATTTT.

The chain is built from TRBV10-2 and TRBJ1-1; D not certain. V was shortened by 3 bases and J by 1 base, with 6 bases between the two germline ends. The CDR3 spans 13 residues. The germline CDR1 and CDR2 sequences are WSHSY and SAAADI. In DNA form, the CDR3 reads TGCGCCAGCAGTGAACAAAAGAACACTGAAGCTTTCTTT. Translated: CASSEQKNTEAFF.

The chain recombines TRBV14 with TRBJ2-5; D not certain. The CDR3 consists of 13 residues. Germline V gene lookup returns CDR1 SGHDN and CDR2 FVKESK. Trimming shortened V by 1 base and J by 4 bases, and 7 bases separated the two germline ends. Written as DNA, the CDR3 is TGTGCCAGCAGCCAAGCAGTAGGAGAGACCCAGTACTTC. Encoded protein: CASSQAVGETQYF.

The chain joins TRBV25-1 to TRBJ2-5, with D possibly being TRBD1 (5 bases). Germline V gene lookup returns CDR1 MGHDK and CDR2 SYGVNS. This CDR3 has 15 residues. The V gene lost 2 bases and the J gene lost 1 base, with 11 bases spanning the gap. The CDR3 spells CASSERAGIQETQYF. Written as DNA, the CDR3 is TGTGCCAGCAGTGAAAGGGCAGGGATCCAAGAGACCCAGTACTTC.

The rearrangement joins TRBV14 to TRBJ2-1; 8 positions agree with TRBD2. V shed 1 base and J 0 bases; nucleotides not matched to a gene: 5. CDR1 SGHDN and CDR2 FVKESK come from the germline V gene. This CDR3 comprises 17 residues. The CDR3 loop reads CASSQGLAGSSYNEQFF. The CDR3 bases are TGTGCCAGCAGCCAAGGGCTAGCGGGTAGCTCCTACAATGAGCAGTTCTTC.

In nucleotides, the CDR3 is TGTGCCAGTAGTACACTACGGGGACAGGTGAACACTGAAGCTTTCTTT. Residues: CASSTLRGQVNTEAFF. This chain links TRBV19 with TRBJ1-1; 8 bases are shared with TRBD1. There are 16 residues in the CDR3. V dropped 4 bases and J dropped 0; count of bases not matched to a gene: 7. Germline CDR1 and CDR2: LNHDA and SQIVND (reference sequence).

The chain uses TRBV2 and TRBJ2-7; TRBD1 is a possible D gene (6 bases). This CDR3 spans 18 amino acids. Trimming took off 0 bases at V and 0 bases at J, with 18 bases between the two ends. CDR1 is SNHLY, CDR2 FYNNEI, per germline. CDR3 sequence (DNA): TGTGCCAGCAGTGAAGCGCTTCGAAGGACAGATCGCTCCTACGAGCAGTACGTC. It yields the protein CASSEALRRTDRSYEQYV.

V gene TRBV20-1 combines with J gene TRBJ2-7; D call uncertain. The CDR3 is made up of 11 amino acids. Germline V gene sequence: CDR1 DFQATT, CDR2 SNEGSKA (reference sequence). Trimming cost V 7 bases and J 3 bases, with 10 bases left between them. This CDR3 is CSEGPHYEQYF. CDR3 in DNA: TGCAGTGAAGGACCGCACTACGAGCAGTACTTC.

The chain is built from TRBV18 and TRBJ2-3, with 12 nucleotides matching TRBD2. CDR1 is KGHSH and CDR2 is LQKENI in the germline V gene. The ends lost 3 bases at V and 6 bases at J; junction bases unmatched: 4. The CDR3 covers 15 residues. CDR3 DNA: TGTGCCAGCTCACCGGAGACTAGCGGGAGCGATACGCAGTATTTT. Translated, it gives CASSPETSGSDTQYF.

The chain recombines TRBV23-1 with TRBJ1-1, with D perhaps matching TRBD1 (5 bases). TRBV23-1 is an ORF, with its function uncertain. The CDR3 is made up of 17 amino acids. V was pared by 4 bases and J by 5 bases, with 23 bases between. In DNA form, the CDR3 reads TGCGCCAGCAGTCCCCCGAGGAGCGCAGGGATGGGGACTGAAGCTTTCTTT. Its protein product is CASSPPRSAGMGTEAFF.

This rearrangement joins TRBV7-9 to TRBJ1-1; no clear D. Germline lookup yields CDR1 SEHNR and CDR2 FQNEAQ (reference sequence). This CDR3 spans 17 amino acids. V was pared by 0 bases and J by 3 bases, with 17 bases between. The CDR3 sequence is CASSLASVYAQDTEAFF. In DNA, the CDR3 is TGTGCCAGCAGCTTAGCCTCCGTTTACGCCCAGGACACTGAAGCTTTCTTT.

The chain joins TRBV10-1 to TRBJ1-3; D gene unclear. CDR1 and CDR2 from the germline V gene are WNHNN and SYGVQD (reference sequence). The CDR3 totals 13 residues. The germline V and J ends were trimmed by 6 bases and 0 bases, with 6 bases remaining between them. This CDR3 is CASRSSSGNTIYF. CDR3 sequence (DNA): TGCGCCAGCAGGTCCAGCTCTGGAAACACCATATATTTT.

This clone has only one observation. The chain recombines TRBV2 with TRBJ2-1; weak D call: TRBD2 (6 bases). The length of the CDR3 is 14 residues. From germline, CDR1 is SNHLY and CDR2 FYNNEI. V lost 6 bases, J lost 6 bases, and 15 bases lay in between. CDR3 residues: CASRVLLAGNEQFF. The CDR3 bases are TGTGCCAGCAGGGTGTTACTAGCTGGCAATGAGCAGTTCTTC.

The chain couples TRBV29-1 to TRBJ1-1; 7 nucleotides agree with TRBD1. V lost 7 bases, J lost 5 bases, and 13 bases stayed unmatched. The CDR3 consists of 14 residues. Germline CDR1 and CDR2: SQVTM and ANQGSEA. The CDR3 DNA reads as TGCAGCGGTGCAGGGGGAAGAAGAGGGACTGAAGCTTTCTTT. It specifies CSGAGGRRGTEAFF.

The chain joins TRBV25-1 to TRBJ2-1, with TRBD1 identical over 10 bases. This CDR3 region has 14 residues. In germline, CDR1 is MGHDK, CDR2 SYGVNS. With V trimmed by 7 bases and J by 2 bases, 2 bases remained unmatched. Here the CDR3 reads CASTTGGAYNEQFF. The CDR3, as DNA: TGTGCCAGCACGACAGGGGGCGCCTACAATGAGCAGTTCTTC.

This clone was counted only a few times. CDR3 region: CASKGGEKRYNEQFF. DNA for the CDR3: TGTGCCAGCAAAGGCGGGGAAAAACGATACAATGAGCAGTTCTTC. The chain joins TRBV28 to TRBJ2-1, with a possible D match to TRBD2 (6 bases). The CDR3 runs to 15 residues. The germline V gene has CDR1 MDHEN and CDR2 SYDVKM. V gave up 7 bases and J gave up 4 bases, with 17 bases separating them.

V gene TRBV6-4 combines with J gene TRBJ2-3, with 11 nucleotides matching TRBD2. V shed 6 bases, J shed 0 bases, and the junction held 5 bases outside the gene matches. The CDR3 extends over 16 amino acids. Germline assignment: CDR1 MRHNA and CDR2 SNTAGT. CDR3 DNA: TGTGCCAGCAGCGCGACTAGCGGGGCTAGCACAGATACGCAGTATTTT. Translating it yields CASSATSGASTDTQYF.

J is TRBJ2-7 and V is TRBV5-4, with D unresolved. The V gene lost 0 bases and the J gene lost 3 bases, with 1 base spanning the gap. Per germline, CDR1 SGHNT and CDR2 YYREEE (reference sequence). The CDR3 is made up of 11 amino acids. The CDR3 coding sequence is TGTGCCAGCAGCTTGGACTACGAGCAGTACTTC. Its translation is CASSLDYEQYF.

V is TRBV11-2 and J is TRBJ2-5; D gene uncertain. This CDR3 comprises 13 residues. From germline, CDR1 is SGHAT and CDR2 FQNNGV. V lost 3 bases, J lost 1 base, and 6 bases lay in between. CDR3 sequence reads: CASSLSAQETQYF. CDR3 DNA: TGTGCCAGCAGCTTGAGCGCCCAAGAGACCCAGTACTTC.